This T cell receptor beta chain is drawn from a study of T cell changes during pregnancy in multiple sclerosis. The CDR3 is made up of 17 amino acids. Germline CDR1 is SGHTA and CDR2 is FQGNSA. V was pared by 0 bases and J by 3 bases, with 18 bases between. The repertoire was sequenced with immunoSEQ multiplex PCR; TCRdb's copy has only in-frame clones and lacks some. The sample contains some 56,000 clones, around nine tenths of which appear only once. The rearrangement links TRBV7-2 to TRBJ2-7; D not resolved. This specimen was peripheral blood, taken in the third trimester of pregnancy. This receptor was identified in a female donor in good health, enrolled as a control in a pregnancy study. In nucleotides, the CDR3 is TGTGCCAGCAGCTTAGCTTTAAACCAACAGAGAAACTACGAGCAGTACTTC. Translated, it gives CASSLALNQQRNYEQYF.